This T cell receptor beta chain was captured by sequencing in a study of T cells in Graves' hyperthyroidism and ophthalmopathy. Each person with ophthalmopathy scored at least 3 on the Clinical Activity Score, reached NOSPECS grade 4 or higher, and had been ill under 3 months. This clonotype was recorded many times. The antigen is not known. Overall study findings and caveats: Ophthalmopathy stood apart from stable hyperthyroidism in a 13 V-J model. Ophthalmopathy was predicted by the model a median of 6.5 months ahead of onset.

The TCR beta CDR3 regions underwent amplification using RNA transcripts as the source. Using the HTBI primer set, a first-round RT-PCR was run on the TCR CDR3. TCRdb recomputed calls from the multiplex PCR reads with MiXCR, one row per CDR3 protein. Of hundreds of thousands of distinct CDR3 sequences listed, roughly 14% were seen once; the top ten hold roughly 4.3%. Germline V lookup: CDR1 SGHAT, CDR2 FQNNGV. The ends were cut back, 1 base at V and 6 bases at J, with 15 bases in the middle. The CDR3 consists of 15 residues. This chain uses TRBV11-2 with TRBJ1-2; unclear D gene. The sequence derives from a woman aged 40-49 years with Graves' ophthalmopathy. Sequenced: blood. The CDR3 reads CASSLVSRAGDGYTF. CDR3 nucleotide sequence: TGTGCCAGCAGCTTAGTATCAAGGGCCGGGGATGGCTACACCTTC.